This T cell receptor (beta chain) originates from a study of T-cell reconstitution after alpha-beta-depleted transplantation in children (dated by TCRdb to between 2015 and 2016). A note on the overall study: T-cell immune reconstitution after TCRalphabeta/CD19-depleted allogeneic hematopoietic cell transplantation in children was quantitatively tracked in the study by means of TCR repertoire profiling.

The treatment or condition label on this specimen signifies: allogeneic hematopoietic cell transplantation with graft depleted of TCRalphabeta T cells and CD19 B cells. Transplant recipients were children who received TCRalphabeta/CD19-depleted allogeneic hematopoietic cell grafts. CDR1 and CDR2 (ENHRY, SYGVKD) derive from the germline V gene. Cut back by 4 bases and 0 bases, the V and J ends lie 10 bases apart. The CDR3 has 15 amino acids, counting the end cysteine and phenylalanine. Of the read, only the CDR3 DNA is kept; its 45 bases are in frame from base 1. Libraries were constructed by PCR. Sequencing relied on an Illumina HiSeq 2500. TCR libraries were prepared with molecular barcoding, using unique molecular identifiers to normalize TCRbeta repertoire quantification. In-frame beta chains were kept once TCRdb had trimmed the public reads at Q25 with fastp and called clones with MiXCR. CDR3 protein sequences are deduplicated, and each keeps its most common genes and DNA. The sample profile shows 550,000 to 800,000 distinct CDR3 sequences; about 12% of them were found once. The ten largest clonotypes hold 0.65% to 0.9% of the sample.

Overall study results and their limits: The high TCRbeta diversity at day 60 in some patients was ascribed to recipient T cells and intrathymic progenitors that had survived conditioning. The apparently early recovery of alphabetaT-cell counts about two months after transplant reportedly depended on only several hundred rapidly expanded clones that came from non-depleted graft cells. Over subsequent months, a decline in hyperexpanded clone frequencies was noted, and after one year, T-cell counts and TCRbeta diversity were mostly ascribed to newly produced T cells.

In this sample, this clonotype turned up once. Its recognized antigen is unknown. Base qualities were left out, and no much larger clone turns up one base away. One read amounts to weak evidence. The rearrangement joined TRBV10-3 to TRBJ2-1; the D gene cannot be named for sure. The sequencing used PBMCs, collected before TCRalphabeta/CD19-depleted stem cell transplant. The TCR sequence derives from a girl aged 2-15 years with congenital amegakaryocytic thrombocytopenia, due to receive a stem cell transplant. Here the CDR3 is given as CAISGDRSSYNEQFF. The DNA reads TGTGCCATCAGTGGCGACCGGAGCTCCTACAATGAGCAGTTCTTC.